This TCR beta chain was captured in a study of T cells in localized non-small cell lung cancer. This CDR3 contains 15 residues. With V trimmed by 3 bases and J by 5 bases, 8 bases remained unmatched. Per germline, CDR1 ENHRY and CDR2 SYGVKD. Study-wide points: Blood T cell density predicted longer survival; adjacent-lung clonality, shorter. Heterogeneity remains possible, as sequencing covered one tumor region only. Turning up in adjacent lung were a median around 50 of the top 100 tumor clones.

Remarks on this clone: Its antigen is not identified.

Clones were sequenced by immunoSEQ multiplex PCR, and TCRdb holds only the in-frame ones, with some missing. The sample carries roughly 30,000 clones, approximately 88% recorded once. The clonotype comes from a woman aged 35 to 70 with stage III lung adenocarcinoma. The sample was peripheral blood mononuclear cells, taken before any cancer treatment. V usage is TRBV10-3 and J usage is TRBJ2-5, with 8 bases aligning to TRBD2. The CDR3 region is CAISDGGLGGETQYF. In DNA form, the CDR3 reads TGTGCCATCAGTGATGGGGGACTAGGAGGGGAGACCCAGTACTTC.